This TCR beta chain comes out of a study of blood T cell repertoires in COVID-19. Whole-study context: COVID-19 samples collected from the United States, Italy and Spain covered acute and convalescent phases. The analysed material was cDNA or gDNA that came from T cells, B-cell-depleted T cells, or PBMCs.

Original analysis: Reference gene primer amplification gave estimated nucleated cell counts. Method: immunoSEQ multiplex PCR; TCRdb's copy keeps in-frame clones and lacks some. V and J calls and clone size are those listed in that table; D and trimming were worked out from the DNA. The data hold roughly 97,000 clones, with 75% to 95% observed a single time. This CDR3 comprises 17 residues. This receptor was identified in a human donor in a cohort sampled during active COVID-19. The specimen sequenced was peripheral blood. This chain links TRBV7-5 with TRBJ1-1; the D call in the table, TRBD1, was not verified against the DNA. TRBV7-5 is annotated as a pseudogene. CDR3 loop: CARSFEDSRRMNTEAFF. CDR3 DNA: TGTGCCAGAAGCTTCGAAGACAGTCGACGCATGAACACTGAAGCTTTCTTT.